This entry lists 13 T cell receptor beta chains sequenced from one sample in a study of shared clonotypes between healthy human individuals. TCRdb keeps only in-frame clones here, not all; method: immunoSEQ multiplex PCR. The sample has approximately 1,500,000 clones; roughly 96% are singletons. Material: naive CD4+ T cells sorted from blood. Subset defined: CD45RA+ positively selected. Every receptor here comes from a man aged 25 to 40 in good health.

This clone was counted a single time. The J gene is TRBJ1-1, the V gene TRBV5-1; 10 positions match TRBD1. This CDR3 contains 14 residues. The germline V gene encodes CDR1 SGHRS and CDR2 YFSETQ. V dropped 7 bases and J dropped 4; count of bases not matched to a gene: 7. The CDR3 nucleotides read TGCGCCAGCCAAAGACAGGGGGCGAGCACTGAAGCTTTCTTT. Amino acids: CASQRQGASTEAFF. Full variable domain (rest looked up from reference TRBV5-1 and TRBJ1-1): KAGVTQTPRYLIKTRGQQVTLSCSPISGHRSVSWYQQTPGQGLQFLFEYFSETQRNKGNFPGRFSGRQFSNSRSEMNVSTLELGDSALYLCASQRQGASTEAFFGQGTRLTVV.

The genes are TRBV7-2 and TRBJ2-4, with a tentative D call TRBD1 (6 bases). The germline CDR1 and CDR2 sequences are SGHTA and FQGNSA. The CDR3 consists of 14 residues. Trimming removed 5 bases from V and 3 bases from J, with 11 bases in between. In DNA form, the CDR3 reads TGTGCCAGCAGCGCACAGGGATACAAAAACATTCAGTACTTC. This gives the protein CASSAQGYKNIQYF.

V gene TRBV6-1 combines with J gene TRBJ2-6; tentative D call: TRBD1 (6 bases). Germline values: CDR1 MNHNS, CDR2 SASEGT. V was clipped by 8 bases and J by 14 bases, with 22 bases between them. The CDR3 consists of 14 residues. The CDR3 DNA follows: TGTGCCAGCGTTAACAGGGTGGATGCTAAGATCCTGACTTTC. This gives the protein CASVNRVDAKILTF.

The J gene is TRBJ2-5, the V gene TRBV5-1, with D possibly TRBD1 on 6 matching bases. Germline CDR1 and CDR2: SGHRS and YFSETQ. Trimming removed 1 base at V and 4 bases at J, with 11 bases between. CDR3 length equals 14 residues. DNA for the CDR3: TGCGCCAGCAGCTTGACAGGGTTGGGAGAGACCCAGTACTTC. It translates to CASSLTGLGETQYF.

The chain uses TRBV9 and TRBJ2-5; 10 bases line up with TRBD1. This CDR3 has 16 amino acids. Germline lookup yields CDR1 SGDLS and CDR2 YYNGEE. Trimming removed 3 bases from V and 2 bases from J; junction bases left unmatched: 7. In DNA, the CDR3 is TGTGCCAGCAGCGCCGGCCGGGACAGGGGACAAGAGACCCAGTACTTC. This codes for CASSAGRDRGQETQYF. Supplemented by reference TRBV9 and TRBJ2-5, the full variable domain reads DSGVTQTPKHLITATGQRVTLRCSPRSGDLSVYWYQQSLDQGLQFLIQYYNGEERAKGNILERFSAQQFPDLHSELNLSSLELGDSALYFCASSAGRDRGQETQYFGPGTRLLVL.

This clone was recorded once. The chain carries TRBV6-6 and TRBJ1-5, with 8 bases that match TRBD1. CDR3 length: 14 amino acids. Germline V CDR1 and CDR2: MNHNY, SVGAGI (reference sequence). Trimming at V came to 5 bases and at J to 3 bases, leaving 3 bases not matched to a gene. The CDR3 sequence: CASSRTGINQPQHF. Here the CDR3 DNA reads TGTGCCAGCAGTCGGACAGGGATCAATCAGCCCCAGCATTTT.

In regard to this clone: Different DNA sequences within this sample yield the same CDR3. The chain combines TRBV19 with TRBJ2-5; D possibly matches TRBD1 or TRBD2 (6 bases each). V dropped 2 bases and J dropped 5 bases, with 9 bases sitting between them. Germline CDR1 LNHDA, CDR2 SQIVND (reference sequence). The CDR3 is made up of 13 amino acids. The CDR3 nucleotides are TGTGCCAGTAGTATACAGGGGAGGGAGACCCAGTACTTC. It encodes CASSIQGRETQYF.

The V call is TRBV11-2, the J call TRBJ2-1; TRBD2 agrees at 9 bases. The CDR3 covers 13 residues. Unmatched junction bases numbered 3, after V lost 0 bases and J lost 12 bases. CDR1 is SGHAT and CDR2 is FQNNGV in the germline V gene. The CDR3 protein is CASSLDSGRRQFF. Written as DNA, the CDR3 is TGTGCCAGCAGCTTAGACAGCGGGAGGCGGCAGTTCTTC.

The V gene is TRBV28, the J gene TRBJ2-7; the D gene could be TRBD1 or TRBD2 (5 bases each). Trimming removed 6 bases at V and 0 bases at J, with 15 bases between. Per germline, CDR1 MDHEN and CDR2 SYDVKM. The CDR3 contains 15 residues. This chain's CDR3 is CASRNGPGPSYEQYF. For the CDR3, the DNA is TGTGCCAGCAGAAACGGCCCGGGGCCCTCCTACGAGCAGTACTTC.

The chain links TRBV28 to TRBJ2-7, with 8 bases lining up with TRBD2. The CDR3 loop spans 15 amino acids. Germline values: CDR1 MDHEN, CDR2 SYDVKM. J lost 0 bases, V lost 6 bases, and 7 bases had no gene match. Written as DNA, the CDR3 is TGTGCCAGCAGCCCGGGGGGGGTGCCCTCCTACGAGCAGTACTTC. Its protein is CASSPGGVPSYEQYF.

The gene calls are TRBV13 and TRBJ2-7, with 7 bases lining up with TRBD1. Unmatched junction bases numbered 2, after V lost 3 bases and J lost 3 bases. Germline V gene lookup returns CDR1 PRHDT and CDR2 FYEKMQ (reference sequence). The CDR3 length is 13 residues. The CDR3 region has the DNA TGTGCCAGCAGCTTCAGACAGGGCTACGAGCAGTACTTC. It translates to CASSFRQGYEQYF.

This clone showed up just once. The chain combines TRBV29-1 with TRBJ2-5; D is unresolved. This CDR3 region has 12 residues. Germline CDR1 reads SQVTM; CDR2 reads ANQGSEA. V was shortened by 5 bases and J by 0 bases, with 7 bases between the two germline ends. CDR3 nucleotide sequence: TGCAGCGTTAACGGCAACCAAGAGACCCAGTACTTC. Translation gives CSVNGNQETQYF.

The chain combines TRBV7-9 with TRBJ1-2; D remains unclear. Germline V gene sequence: CDR1 SEHNR, CDR2 FQNEAQ (reference sequence). V lost 1 base and J 5 bases, leaving 14 bases between the germline ends. The CDR3 length is 15 residues. The CDR3: CASSLGRLGRYGYTF. DNA for the CDR3: TGTGCCAGCAGCTTAGGGAGGTTAGGTCGGTATGGCTACACCTTC.